Included here is one T cell receptor beta chain sequence, with context. Its antigen has not been determined. No per-base quality is available; no much larger clone lies one base away. The CDR3 holds 16 amino acids from the cysteine to the phenylalanine. Of the read, only the CDR3 DNA is kept; its 48 bases are in frame from base 1. The germline V gene gives CDR1 as SGHRS and CDR2 as YFSETQ. At the junction V is shortened by 2 bases and J by 4 bases; bases outside the gene matches: 10. A case-control design nested within a healthcare worker cohort in London, UK, was used, with weekly nasopharyngeal swab PCR tests and blood sampling performed. Between 23 and 31 March 2020, the week of the UK lockdown, healthcare workers were enrolled and then followed up weekly for as long as 16 weeks. This record belongs to a study of early T cells in non-severe SARS-CoV-2 infection (dated by TCRdb to the early 2020s). For the study in its entirety: TCR sequencing used bulk RNA from unsorted whole blood, so alpha and beta chains could not be paired.

General findings and caveats noted by the study authors: VDJdb matching was skewed toward anti-spike CD8 responses and likely underestimated virus-specific expansions, missing private and CD4 specificities.

Libraries were constructed by 5' RACE. Sequencing took place on a NextSeq 500. In the TCR library protocol, unique molecular identifiers were attached to individual cDNA molecules to correct for PCR bias and sequencing error. Both TCR alpha and beta chains were sequenced, and tight co-correlation was observed between alpha and beta sequence abundances in each sample. Per the authors' processing: V gene, J gene and CDR3 annotation of TCR sequences was performed with Decombinator V4. TCRs were defined as expanded if a significant change between any two time points was detected under a Poisson model with p below 0.0001. TCR abundances were normalised to the total number of TCRs sequenced in each sample and reported as counts per million. MAIT TCRs were defined by TRAV1-2 paired with TRAJ12, TRAJ20 or TRAJ33, and iNKT TCRs by TRAV10 paired with TRAJ18. VDJdb, accessed on 1 November 2021, was searched for TCRs annotated for CMV, EBV and SARS-CoV-2, and TCRs annotated for more than one antigen were excluded. TCRdb reprocessing: public reads trimmed at Q25 with fastp, clones called with MiXCR, in-frame beta chains kept. Here each entry gathers all rows of one CDR3 protein and keeps the most common genes and DNA. These V and J calls rely on TCRdb rather than the paper's analysis. The sample profile shows 85,000 to 90,000 distinct CDR3 sequences; over 12% of them were found once. The top ten clonotypes cover approximately 0.62% of the sample.

Material for sequencing was whole blood. Recombination joined TRBV5-1 with TRBJ2-3; a stretch of 7 junction bases matches TRBD1. The receptor was derived from an adult who was a healthcare worker with PCR-confirmed SARS-CoV-2 infection or an uninfected control (not recorded which). The DNA reads TGCGCCAGCAGCTTCCTGACAGGGTTTGTCGCAGATACGCAGTATTTT. Protein translation: CASSFLTGFVADTQYF.